The TCR beta chain described here comes from a study of blood T cell repertoires in COVID-19. Study as a whole: Sites across the United States, Italy and Spain contributed samples from acute and convalescent COVID-19.

As processed by the authors: Reference gene primer amplification in the assay estimated nucleated cell counts. Clones were sequenced by immunoSEQ multiplex PCR, and TCRdb holds only the in-frame ones, with some missing. V, J and clone size were drawn from that table, and D and trimming were deduced from the DNA. The sample includes about 180,000 clones, more than 80% of them seen just once. This clonotype originated in a middle-aged man who had recovered from COVID-19. The sequencing input was PBMCs or T cells enriched from blood (not recorded which).

CDR3 sequence: CASSLSSTDTQYF. The CDR3 DNA follows: TGCGCCAGCAGCTTGTCTTCCACAGATACGCAGTATTTT. The chain combines TRBV5-1 with TRBJ2-3; D gene unclear. The CDR3 contains 13 residues. The V end was cut by 1 base, the J end by 2 bases, with 5 bases between. Germline CDR1 is SGHRS and CDR2 is YFSETQ.